This entry is about one TCR beta chain. The table lists this clone with a few counts. Its antigen has not been determined. Nothing much larger sits one base from this clone, and base qualities are not available. The entry originates in a study of CD8+ T cells in alopecia areata (dated by TCRdb to 2017 to 2018). Concerning the study at large: The treated patients took part in an open-label pilot trial in which moderate-to-severe alopecia areata was treated with oral tofacitinib at 5 to 10 mg twice daily. immunoSEQ multiplex PCR using 35 Vbeta forward primers and 13 Jbeta reverse primers was used to amplify TCRbeta CDR3 regions. Tofacitinib-treated patients had biopsies at baseline and at 4 and 24 weeks of treatment, with a later scalp biopsy in several patients. High-throughput TCRbeta sequencing was used to examine T cell clonal expansion in alopecia areata in both the C3H/HeJ mouse model and human patients. Tofacitinib was given for 6 to 18 months, followed by 6 months of follow-up off drug to assess delayed response and recurrence. Scalp clonality was compared across normal scalp (n=4), patchy alopecia areata scalp (n=8), and alopecia totalis/universalis scalp (n=8). Human TCRbeta sequencing covered scalp tissue and sorted CD4+ and CD8+ peripheral blood T cells from patchy and totalis/universalis alopecia areata patients and healthy controls. The SALT score, which quantifies the percentage of affected scalp surface area, was used to measure disease severity in treated patients. The RNA source kit depended on sample type: the PAXgene miRNA kit for fixed scalp, the miRNeasy kit for PBMCs, and the RNeasy kit for mouse skin. Points the paper makes about the study in general: Shared TCR sequences between patients were less evident than in mice, which may be partly attributable to HLA diversity in the patient population. Because the treated cohort was small and had only one nonresponder, larger studies are needed to examine links between baseline CD8+ expansion and response. Unlike mouse skin, where gammadelta T cells dominate, normal human skin contains resident alphabeta T cells that get sequenced too, which complicates analysis of the scalp TCR repertoire. During tofacitinib treatment, many expanded lesional clones remained in scalp and blood, and this persistence may partly explain relapse after treatment is stopped. With tofacitinib, both scalp clonality and the number of expanded CD8+ clones among the top 100 scalp clones went down significantly. Compared with normal scalp, lesional scalp, particularly in alopecia totalis/universalis, had higher clonality and more expanded CD8+ clones, which suggests antigenic drive.

The library was obtained by the immunoSEQ multiplex PCR assay. For TCR sequencing, RNA was extracted from every sample and reverse transcribed into cDNA to serve as template. First-strand cDNA was synthesized with SuperScript III using a 2:1 mix of oligo-dT and random hexamers. A synthetic immune receptor repertoire was used to gauge amplification bias, and whatever bias remained was removed computationally. In the source study's methods: Raw reads were preprocessed to remove errors, and CDR3 was defined by IMGT conventions from the conserved cysteine to phenylalanine. Clonality was calculated as 1 minus Shannon entropy normalized by log2 of the number of productive unique TCRs. Scalp TCRbeta sequences were cross-referenced with sorted blood CD4 and CD8 repertoires so that the CD4 or CD8 identity of scalp clones could be inferred. TCRdb retrieved this table from immuneACCESS and kept in-frame rearrangements only. Not all clones are present; in checked studies, unresolved V genes account for under half, and no reason is known for the remainder. Clonal size and the V and J genes are those of that table, whereas D and trimming came from the DNA. Counted in this sample were more than 110,000 clones; about 56% of them appeared once. Jointly, the top ten make up 15% to 20% of the sample.

The time point label of this sample denotes: about four weeks on oral tofacitinib. Explained via the paper, the treatment or condition label denotes: oral pan-JAK inhibitor, 5-10 mg twice daily. From alopecia areata patients, peripheral blood was collected along with lesional scalp punch biopsies. PBMCs were separated by density centrifugation and stained for CD3, CD4 and CD8, after which CD4+ and CD8+ T cells were sorted on a FACSAria. V was cut back by 5 bases and J by 1 base, leaving a gap of 11 bases between them. The germline V gene (reference sequence) sets CDR1 to GTSNPN and CDR2 to SVGIG. The cysteine opens and the phenylalanine closes a CDR3 of 13 amino acids. Only the CDR3 portion is preserved as DNA: 39 bases, with reading frame beginning at the first base.

This specimen was CD8+ T cells sorted from blood, taken at week 4, from a patient treated with tofacitinib. This sequence originates from a human donor with alopecia areata. The sequence is built from TRBV30 and TRBJ2-5, with no confidently assigned D gene. The DNA reads TGTGCCTGGGAGCAAGGCGGCCAAGAGACCCAGTACTTC. Translated, it reads CAWEQGGQETQYF.